This T cell receptor beta chain was sequenced in a study of long-term antiretroviral therapy in people with HIV. Researchers ran immunoSEQ v3.0 at survey level. TCRdb keeps only in-frame clones here, not all; method: immunoSEQ multiplex PCR. The sample consists of about 16,000 clones, about 91% of them appearing once. Trimming stripped 3 bases from V and 3 bases from J, with 11 bases between. This CDR3 is built from 14 residues. The V gene's germline CDR1 is MNHNS and CDR2 SASEGT. The TCR was taken from a woman between 25 and 40 years old with HIV. This chain links TRBV6-1 with TRBJ1-2; D unresolved. This specimen consisted of unsorted PBMCs, obtained more than 2.2 years before starting antiretroviral therapy. In DNA, the CDR3 is TGTGCCAGCAGTGATGTAGGGTTTGACTATGGCTACACCTTC. Protein: CASSDVGFDYGYTF.